The clone carrying this T cell receptor beta chain has only one observation. Its specificity is unknown. The data derive from a study of cytomegalovirus exposure and HLA in healthy donors. Study-wide results and limits: Reports indicated that the classifier achieved high specificity and sensitivity in diagnosing cytomegalovirus status. Among immune exposure information, only CMV serostatus was available. The study recorded about 150 TCR beta chains that were cytomegalovirus-associated.

Primers: 60 Vbeta forward and 13 Jbeta reverse. The protocol was immunoSEQ multiplex PCR, while the TCRdb copy is restricted to in-frame clones and leaves out a portion. The sample lists tens of thousands of clones, 65% to 85% occurring once. This cohort consisted of healthy bone marrow donors. This sequence was found in a male donor in good health and CMV-seronegative. The specimen was PBMCs.

CDR3 region: CASSPRTQTGNYGYTF. CDR3 nucleotide sequence: TGTGCCAGTAGTCCTCGGACTCAAACGGGTAACTATGGCTACACCTTC. The V gene is TRBV19, the J gene TRBJ1-2; D gene uncertain. With 5 bases removed from V and 1 base from J, the gap between germline ends came to 17 bases. CDR1 and CDR2 from the germline V gene are LNHDA and SQIVND (reference sequence). The length of the CDR3 is 16 residues. The full variable domain, with the rest looked up from reference TRBV19 and TRBJ1-2, is DGGITQSPKYLFRKEGQNVTLSCEQNLNHDAMYWYRQDPGQGLRLIYYSQIVNDFQKGDIAEGYSVSREKKESFPLTVTSAQKNPTAFYLCASSPRTQTGNYGYTFGSGTRLTVV.